This TCR beta chain was sequenced in a study of blood T cell repertoires in COVID-19. Study context: The United States, Italy and Spain supplied acute and convalescent COVID-19 samples. Nucleic acid was either cDNA or gDNA, and it came from T cells, B-cell-depleted T cells, or PBMCs.

In the original workflow: Estimates of nucleated cell counts were drawn from the amplification of reference gene primers. The protocol was immunoSEQ multiplex PCR, while the TCRdb copy is restricted to in-frame clones and leaves out a portion. D and trimming come from the DNA, and the V and J calls and clone size come from that table. The sample lists about 200,000 clones, 65% to 90% occurring once. Sequencing was done on a sample of peripheral blood. This clonotype originated in a human donor in a cohort sampled during active COVID-19.

The CDR3 sequence: CASSPGTSGTGELFF. DNA of the CDR3: TGTGCCAGCTCACCCGGGACTAGCGGGACCGGGGAGCTGTTTTTT. J is TRBJ2-2 and V is TRBV18; 12 bases are shared with TRBD2. V was pared by 3 bases and J by 5 bases, with 1 base of the junction left unmatched. The germline CDR1 and CDR2 sequences are KGHSH and LQKENI. The CDR3 runs to 15 residues.